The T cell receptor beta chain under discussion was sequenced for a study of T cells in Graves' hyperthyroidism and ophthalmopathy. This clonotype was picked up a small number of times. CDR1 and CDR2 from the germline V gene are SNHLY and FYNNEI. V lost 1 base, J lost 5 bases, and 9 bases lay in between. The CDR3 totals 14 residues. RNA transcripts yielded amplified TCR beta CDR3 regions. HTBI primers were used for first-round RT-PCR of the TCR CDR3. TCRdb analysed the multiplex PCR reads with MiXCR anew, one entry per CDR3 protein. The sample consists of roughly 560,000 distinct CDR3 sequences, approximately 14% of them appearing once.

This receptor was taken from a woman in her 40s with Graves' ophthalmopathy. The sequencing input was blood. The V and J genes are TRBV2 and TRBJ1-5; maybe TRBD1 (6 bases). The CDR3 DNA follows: TGTGCCAGCAGTGAAGGGGGGCCTCATCAGCCCCAGCATTTT. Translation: CASSEGGPHQPQHF.